This record covers a single T cell receptor (beta chain). Its antigen is as yet unknown. Looked up from germline, CDR1 is MNHEY and CDR2 is SVGAGI. With 5 bases removed from V and 1 base from J, the gap between germline ends came to 9 bases. This CDR3 is built from 14 residues. This sample was taken from a study of neoadjuvant nivolumab and ipilimumab in lung cancer. Across the whole study: The combination arm added day-1 ipilimumab 1 mg/kg to nivolumab 3 mg/kg on days 1, 15, 29.

Study results and caveats: Only a single major-pathologic-response sample was available for clonality analysis. Resected tumors had greater TCR richness and clonality than uninvolved lung. Only two of four nivolumab-treated tumors gained richness and clonality by surgery.

Sequenced by immunoSEQ multiplex PCR; TCRdb stores in-frame clones only, minus some. Here the sample spans under 7,000 clones, around 76% being singletons. This TCR was recovered from an adult with non-small cell lung cancer. V is TRBV6-5 and J is TRBJ1-5; unclear D gene. Material: tumor tissue, obtained after neoadjuvant nivolumab, alone or with ipilimumab, at or shortly before surgery. In DNA, the CDR3 is TGTGCCAGCAGTCCCCTTCGCAGCAATCAGCCCCAGCATTTT. This sequence encodes CASSPLRSNQPQHF.